A selection of T cell receptor beta chains follows, all from one sample in a study of CD8 T cell repertoires and HIV-1 epitope variants. The repertoire was sequenced with immunoSEQ multiplex PCR; TCRdb's copy has only in-frame clones and lacks some. The table lists about 4,800 clones, about two thirds of them singletons, with roughly half in the top ten. These receptors lack a known antigen. The sample was cultured CD8+ T cells derived from PBMCs. The receptors here all came from a male donor with HIV. Each CDR3 is given with its conserved first and last residue. D genes are given only for firm matches. A row's size may be missing; if present it is once, few, many or a size class.

>.|TRBJ1-2|.|TRBV4-3
CASSQDGFVYGYTF
TGCGCCAGCAGCCAGGACGGGTTCGTCTATGGCTACACCTTC
>.|TRBJ1-1|TRBD1|TRBV19
CASSITGGQTEAFF
TGTGCCAGCAGTATCACAGGGGGTCAAACTGAAGCTTTCTTT
>.|TRBJ1-2|.|TRBV4-3
CASSQERDTNYGYTF
TGCGCCAGCAGCCAAGAAAGGGACACTAACTATGGCTACACCTTC
>few|TRBJ2-7|.|TRBV6-1
CASSDQGSSYEQYF
TGTGCCAGCAGTGATCAGGGAAGCTCCTACGAGCAGTACTTC
>.|TRBJ2-1|TRBD1|TRBV25-1
CASSGLTGGSHNEQFF
TGTGCCAGCAGTGGACTAACAGGGGGCTCTCACAATGAGCAGTTCTTC
>.|TRBJ2-2|.|TRBV7-7
CASSPLGPRPGELFF
TGTGCTAGCAGCCCCTTGGGACCCCGCCCCGGGGAGCTGTTTTTT
>large|TRBJ1-1|.|TRBV28
CATFPTGSNTEAFF
TGTGCCACCTTTCCGACAGGCTCGAACACTGAAGCTTTCTTT
>.|TRBJ2-2|.|TRBV7-9
CASSLNANTGELFF
TGTGCCAGCAGCTTAAATGCGAACACCGGGGAGCTGTTTTTT
>.|TRBJ2-7|.|TRBV5-6
CASSFRGLYEQYF
TGTGCCAGCAGCTTCAGGGGTCTGTACGAGCAGTACTTC
>.|TRBJ2-1|.|TRBV7-9
CASSYESEQFF
TGTGCCAGCAGCTATGAGAGTGAGCAGTTCTTC
>.|TRBJ2-5|TRBD1|TRBV2
CASSLNLSNDRGEETQYF
TGTGCCAGCAGTTTAAATCTATCAAACGACAGGGGCGAGGAGACCCAGTACTTC
>.|TRBJ2-7|.|TRBV7-8
CASSPRAGHYEQYF
TGTGCCAGCAGCCCAAGGGCGGGGCACTACGAGCAGTACTTC
>few|TRBJ1-1|.|TRBV10-1
CASNSKRATEAFF
TGCGCCAGCAATTCTAAACGGGCCACTGAAGCTTTCTTT
>.|TRBJ1-2|.|TRBV25-1
CASSGPRTDYGYTF
TGTGCCAGCTCTGGTCCAAGGACGGACTATGGCTACACCTTC
>few|TRBJ2-6|.|TRBV6-1
CASSEATRVTGTANVLTF
TGTGCCAGCAGTGAAGCGACGAGGGTGACAGGCACTGCCAACGTCCTGACTTTC
>once|TRBJ2-7|.|TRBV5-1
CASSWDPSEAYEQYF
TGCGCCAGCAGCTGGGATCCTTCCGAAGCCTACGAGCAGTACTTC
>.|TRBJ2-1|.|TRBV10-3
CAISPAGLSYNEQFF
TGTGCCATCAGCCCCGCGGGACTTTCCTACAATGAGCAGTTCTTC
>.|TRBJ2-5|TRBD1|TRBV5-6
CASSLDRGIETQYF
TGTGCCAGCAGCCTGGACAGGGGGATAGAGACCCAGTACTTC
>few|TRBJ1-6|.|TRBV13
CASSFSTPGPLHF
TGTGCCAGCAGCTTTAGTACCCCAGGACCACTCCACTTT
>once|TRBJ1-4|TRBD1|TRBV28
CASSRDSFNEKLFF
TGTGCCAGCAGCCGGGACAGTTTTAATGAAAAACTGTTTTTT
>.|TRBJ2-6|.|TRBV11-2
CASSFGTGANVLTF
TGTGCCAGCAGCTTTGGGACTGGGGCCAACGTCCTGACTTTC
>.|TRBJ1-5|.|TRBV11-2
CASSPDPLVRPQHF
TGTGCCAGCAGCCCCGACCCACTGGTCCGGCCCCAGCATTTT